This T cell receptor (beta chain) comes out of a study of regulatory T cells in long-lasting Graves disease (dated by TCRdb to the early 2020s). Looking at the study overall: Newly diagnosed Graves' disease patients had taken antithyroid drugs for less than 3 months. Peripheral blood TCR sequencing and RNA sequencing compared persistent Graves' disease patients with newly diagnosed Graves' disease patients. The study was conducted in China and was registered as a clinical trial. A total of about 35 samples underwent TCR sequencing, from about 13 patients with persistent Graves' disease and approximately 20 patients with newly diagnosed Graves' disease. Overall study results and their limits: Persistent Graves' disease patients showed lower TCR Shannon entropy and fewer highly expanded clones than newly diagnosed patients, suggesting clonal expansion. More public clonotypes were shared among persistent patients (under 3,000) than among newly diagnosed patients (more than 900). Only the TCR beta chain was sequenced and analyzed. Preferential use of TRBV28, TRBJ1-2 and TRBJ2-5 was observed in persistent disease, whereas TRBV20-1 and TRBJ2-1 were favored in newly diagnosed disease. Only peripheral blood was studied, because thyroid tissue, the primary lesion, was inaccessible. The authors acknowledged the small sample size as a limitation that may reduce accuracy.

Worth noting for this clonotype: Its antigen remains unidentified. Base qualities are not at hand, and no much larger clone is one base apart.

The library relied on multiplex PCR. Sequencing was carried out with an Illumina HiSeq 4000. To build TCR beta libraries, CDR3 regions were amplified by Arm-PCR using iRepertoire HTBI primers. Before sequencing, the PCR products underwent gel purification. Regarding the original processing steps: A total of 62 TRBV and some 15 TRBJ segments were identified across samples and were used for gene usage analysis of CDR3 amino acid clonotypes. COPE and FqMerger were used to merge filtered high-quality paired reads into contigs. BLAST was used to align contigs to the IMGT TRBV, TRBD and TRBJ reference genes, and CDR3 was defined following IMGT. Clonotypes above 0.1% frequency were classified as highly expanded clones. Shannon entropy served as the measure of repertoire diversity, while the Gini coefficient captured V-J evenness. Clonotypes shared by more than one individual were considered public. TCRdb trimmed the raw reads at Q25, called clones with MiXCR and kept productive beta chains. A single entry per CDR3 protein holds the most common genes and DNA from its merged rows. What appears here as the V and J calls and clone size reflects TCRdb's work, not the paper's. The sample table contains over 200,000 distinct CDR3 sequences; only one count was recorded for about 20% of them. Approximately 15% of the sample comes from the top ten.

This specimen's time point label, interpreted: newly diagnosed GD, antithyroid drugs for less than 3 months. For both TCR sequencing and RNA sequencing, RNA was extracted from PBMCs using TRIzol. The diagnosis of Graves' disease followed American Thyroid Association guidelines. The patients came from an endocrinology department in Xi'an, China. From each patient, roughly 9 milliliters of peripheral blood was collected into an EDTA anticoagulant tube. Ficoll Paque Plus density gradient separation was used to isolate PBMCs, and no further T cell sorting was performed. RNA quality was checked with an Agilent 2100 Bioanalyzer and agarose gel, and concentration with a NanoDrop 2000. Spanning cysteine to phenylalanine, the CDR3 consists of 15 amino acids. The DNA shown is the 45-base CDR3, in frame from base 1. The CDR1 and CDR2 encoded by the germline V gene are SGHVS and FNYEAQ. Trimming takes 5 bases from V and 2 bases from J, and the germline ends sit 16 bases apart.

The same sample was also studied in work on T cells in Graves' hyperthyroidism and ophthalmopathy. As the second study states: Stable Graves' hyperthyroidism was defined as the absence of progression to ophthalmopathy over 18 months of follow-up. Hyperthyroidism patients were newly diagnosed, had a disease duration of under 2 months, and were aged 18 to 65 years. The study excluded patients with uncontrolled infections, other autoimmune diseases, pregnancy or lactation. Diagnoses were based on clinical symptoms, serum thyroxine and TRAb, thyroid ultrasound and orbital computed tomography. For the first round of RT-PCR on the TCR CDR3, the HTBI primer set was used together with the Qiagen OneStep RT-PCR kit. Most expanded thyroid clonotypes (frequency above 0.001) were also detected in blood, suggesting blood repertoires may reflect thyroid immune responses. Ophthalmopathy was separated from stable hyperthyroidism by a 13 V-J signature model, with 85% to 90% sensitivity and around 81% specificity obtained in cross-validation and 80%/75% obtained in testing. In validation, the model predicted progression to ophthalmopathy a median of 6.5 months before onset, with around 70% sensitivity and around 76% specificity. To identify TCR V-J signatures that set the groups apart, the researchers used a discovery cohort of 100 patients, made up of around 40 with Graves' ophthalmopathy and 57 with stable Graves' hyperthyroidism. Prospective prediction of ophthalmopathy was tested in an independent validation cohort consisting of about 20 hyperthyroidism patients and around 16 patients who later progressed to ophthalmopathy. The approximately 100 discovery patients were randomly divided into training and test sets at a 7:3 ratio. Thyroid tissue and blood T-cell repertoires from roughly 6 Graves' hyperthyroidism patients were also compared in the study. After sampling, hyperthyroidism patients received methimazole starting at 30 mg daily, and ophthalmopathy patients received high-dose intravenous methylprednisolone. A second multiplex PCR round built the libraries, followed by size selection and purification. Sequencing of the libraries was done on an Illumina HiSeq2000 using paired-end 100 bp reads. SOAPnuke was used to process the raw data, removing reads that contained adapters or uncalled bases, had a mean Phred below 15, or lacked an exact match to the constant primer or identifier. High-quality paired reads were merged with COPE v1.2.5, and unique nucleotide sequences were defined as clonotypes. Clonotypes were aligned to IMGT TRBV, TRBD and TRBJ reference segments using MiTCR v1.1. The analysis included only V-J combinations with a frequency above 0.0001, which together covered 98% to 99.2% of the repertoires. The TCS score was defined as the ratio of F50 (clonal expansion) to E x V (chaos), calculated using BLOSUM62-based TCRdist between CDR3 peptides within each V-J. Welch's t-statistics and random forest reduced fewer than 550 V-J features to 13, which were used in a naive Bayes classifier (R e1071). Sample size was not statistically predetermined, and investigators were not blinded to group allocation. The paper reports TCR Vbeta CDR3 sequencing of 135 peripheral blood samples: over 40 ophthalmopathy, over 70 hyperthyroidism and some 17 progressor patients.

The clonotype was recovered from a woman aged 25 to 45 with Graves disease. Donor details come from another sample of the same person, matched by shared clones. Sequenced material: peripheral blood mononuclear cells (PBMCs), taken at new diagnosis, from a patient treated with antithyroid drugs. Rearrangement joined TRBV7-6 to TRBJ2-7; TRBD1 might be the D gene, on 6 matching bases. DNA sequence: TGTGCCAGCAGCCCAGTACAGGGTAATCCCTACGAGCAGTACTTC. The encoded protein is CASSPVQGNPYEQYF.